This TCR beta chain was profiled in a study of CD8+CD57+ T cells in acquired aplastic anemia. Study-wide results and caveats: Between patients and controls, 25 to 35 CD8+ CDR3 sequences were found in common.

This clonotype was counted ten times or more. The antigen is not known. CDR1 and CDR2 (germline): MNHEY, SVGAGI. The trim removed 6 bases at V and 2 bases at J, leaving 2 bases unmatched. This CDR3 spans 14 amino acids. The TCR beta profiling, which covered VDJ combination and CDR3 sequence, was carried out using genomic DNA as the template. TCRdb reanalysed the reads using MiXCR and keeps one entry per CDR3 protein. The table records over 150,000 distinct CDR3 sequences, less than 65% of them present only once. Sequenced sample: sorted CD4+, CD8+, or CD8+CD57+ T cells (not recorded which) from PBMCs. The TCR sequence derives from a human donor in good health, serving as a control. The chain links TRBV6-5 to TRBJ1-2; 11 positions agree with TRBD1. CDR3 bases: TGTGCCAGCAGACGGGACAGGGGGAACTATGGCTACACCTTC. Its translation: CASRRDRGNYGYTF.